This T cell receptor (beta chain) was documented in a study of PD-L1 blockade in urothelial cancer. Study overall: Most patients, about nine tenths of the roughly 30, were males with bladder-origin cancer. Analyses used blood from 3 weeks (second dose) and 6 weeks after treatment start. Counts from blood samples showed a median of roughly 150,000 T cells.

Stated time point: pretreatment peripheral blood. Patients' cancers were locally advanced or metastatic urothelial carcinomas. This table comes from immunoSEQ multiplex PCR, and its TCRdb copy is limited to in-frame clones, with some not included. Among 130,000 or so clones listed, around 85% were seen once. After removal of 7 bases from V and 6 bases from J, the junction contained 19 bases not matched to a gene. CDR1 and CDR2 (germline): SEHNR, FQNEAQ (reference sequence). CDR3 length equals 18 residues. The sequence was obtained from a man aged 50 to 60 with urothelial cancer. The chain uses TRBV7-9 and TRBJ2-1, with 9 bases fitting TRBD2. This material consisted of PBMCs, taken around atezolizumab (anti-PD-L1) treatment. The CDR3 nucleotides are TGTGCCAGCAAGGCTAGCGGGAATTTTCGGAGGATGGGCAATGAGCAGTTCTTC. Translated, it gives CASKASGNFRRMGNEQFF.